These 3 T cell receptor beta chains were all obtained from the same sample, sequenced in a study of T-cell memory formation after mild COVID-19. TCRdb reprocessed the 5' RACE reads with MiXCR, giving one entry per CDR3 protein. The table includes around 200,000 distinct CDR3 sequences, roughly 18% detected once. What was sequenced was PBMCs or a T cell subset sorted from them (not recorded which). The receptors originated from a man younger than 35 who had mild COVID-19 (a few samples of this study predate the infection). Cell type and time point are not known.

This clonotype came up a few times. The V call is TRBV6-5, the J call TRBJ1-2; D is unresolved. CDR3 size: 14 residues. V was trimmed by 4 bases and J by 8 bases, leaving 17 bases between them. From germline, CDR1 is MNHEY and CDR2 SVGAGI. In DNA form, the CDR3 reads TGTGCCAGCAGTTCCCGACCCACAGCCAGCGGCTACACCTTC. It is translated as CASSSRPTASGYTF.

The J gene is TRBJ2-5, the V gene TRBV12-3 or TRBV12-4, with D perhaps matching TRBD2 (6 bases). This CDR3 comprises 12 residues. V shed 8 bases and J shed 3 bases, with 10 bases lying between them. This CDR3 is CASADYEETQYF. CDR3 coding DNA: TGTGCCAGCGCGGACTACGAAGAGACCCAGTACTTC.

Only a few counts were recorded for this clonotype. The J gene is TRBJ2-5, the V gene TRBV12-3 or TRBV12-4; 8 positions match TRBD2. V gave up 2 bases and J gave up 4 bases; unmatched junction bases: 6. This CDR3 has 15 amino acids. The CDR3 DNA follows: TGTGCCAGCAGTTTATTCTCGGGAGGGGGAGAGACCCAGTACTTC. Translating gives CASSLFSGGGETQYF.